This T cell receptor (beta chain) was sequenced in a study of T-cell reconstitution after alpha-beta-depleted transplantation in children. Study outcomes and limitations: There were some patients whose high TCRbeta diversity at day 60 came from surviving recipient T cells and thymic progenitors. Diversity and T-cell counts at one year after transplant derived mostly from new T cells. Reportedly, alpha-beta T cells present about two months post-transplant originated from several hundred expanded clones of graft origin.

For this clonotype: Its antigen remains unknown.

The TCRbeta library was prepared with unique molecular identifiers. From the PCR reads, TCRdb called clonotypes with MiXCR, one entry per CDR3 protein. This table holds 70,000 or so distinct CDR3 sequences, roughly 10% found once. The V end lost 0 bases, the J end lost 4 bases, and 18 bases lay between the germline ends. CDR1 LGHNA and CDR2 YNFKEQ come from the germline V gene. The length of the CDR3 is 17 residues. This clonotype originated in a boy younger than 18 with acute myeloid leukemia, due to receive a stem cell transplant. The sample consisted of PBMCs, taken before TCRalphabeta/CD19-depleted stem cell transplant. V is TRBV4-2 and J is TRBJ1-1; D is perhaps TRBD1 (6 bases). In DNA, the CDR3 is TGTGCCAGCAGCCAAGATAGTATCTCGGGGGCGGGCACTGAAGCTTTCTTT. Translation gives CASSQDSISGAGTEAFF.